Each of the 30 T cell receptor beta chains below was sequenced from the same sample in a study of blood T cell repertoires in COVID-19. This table comes from immunoSEQ multiplex PCR, and its TCRdb copy is limited to in-frame clones, with some not included. This table has hundreds of thousands of clones, around 90% appearing once. The sequenced sample was PBMCs or T cells enriched from blood (not recorded which). All receptors come from a woman aged 25 to 39 with acute COVID-19.

This clone has only one observation. The chain is built from TRBV27 and TRBJ2-6; 11 nucleotides match TRBD2. Germline values: CDR1 MNHEY, CDR2 SMNVEV (reference sequence). CDR3 length equals 21 residues. The ends lost 6 bases at V and 3 bases at J; junction bases unmatched: 19. The CDR3 nucleotides are TGTGCCAGCAGCTTCGACCCCCCTATAGCGGGGGGGCCGGATGGGGCCAACGTCCTGACTTTC. Amino acid sequence: CASSFDPPIAGGPDGANVLTF.

This clone was observed a handful of times. The chain couples TRBV12-5 to TRBJ2-2; D remains unclear. Germline V gives CDR1 LGHNT, CDR2 FRNRAP. The CDR3 consists of 13 residues. Trimming cost V 5 bases and J 8 bases, with 12 bases left between them. CDR3 protein: CASGPPVWGELFF. The CDR3 region has the DNA TGTGCTAGTGGTCCCCCAGTTTGGGGGGAGCTGTTTTTT.

The gene calls are TRBV29-1 and TRBJ1-1, with D unclear. This CDR3 is 10 amino acids long. Per germline, CDR1 SQVTM and CDR2 ANQGSEA. Trimming stripped 7 bases from V and 3 bases from J, with 6 bases between. The DNA for the CDR3 is TGCAGCGCCGGGGACACTGAAGCTTTCTTT. Translated, it gives CSAGDTEAFF.

The chain carries TRBV6-5 and TRBJ1-2, with D unclear. V lost 2 bases, J lost 2 bases, and 6 bases lay in between. There are 13 residues in the CDR3. Germline V gives CDR1 MNHEY, CDR2 SVGAGI. The CDR3 sequence: CASSYAVNYGYTF. DNA for the CDR3: TGTGCCAGCAGTTACGCGGTAAACTATGGCTACACCTTC.

This clone came up once. This chain connects TRBV5-1 to TRBJ1-1, with 10 bases identical to TRBD1. Germline V lookup: CDR1 SGHRS, CDR2 YFSETQ. V trimming: 3 bases; J trimming: 3 bases; junction bases outside the gene matches: 5. This CDR3 region has 15 residues. CDR3 sequence (DNA): TGCGCCAGCAGCTGGGGGACAGGGGTGGACACTGAAGCTTTCTTT. Encoded protein: CASSWGTGVDTEAFF. The full variable domain, rest sourced from reference TRBV5-1 and TRBJ1-1, is KAGVTQTPRYLIKTRGQQVTLSCSPISGHRSVSWYQQTPGQGLQFLFEYFSETQRNKGNFPGRFSGRQFSNSRSEMNVSTLELGDSALYLCASSWGTGVDTEAFFGQGTRLTVV.

This sequence joins TRBV7-9 and TRBJ2-6; D may be TRBD1 (6 bases). V lost 5 bases and J 2 bases, leaving 13 bases between the germline ends. The germline CDR1 and CDR2 sequences are SEHNR and FQNEAQ (reference sequence). The CDR3 has 16 amino acids. The CDR3 DNA reads TGTGCCAGCAGCGCACCACAGGGACCTGGGGCCAACGTCCTGACTTTC. Its protein is CASSAPQGPGANVLTF.

J is TRBJ2-3 and V is TRBV13, with 10 bases identical to TRBD2. The CDR3 loop spans 18 amino acids. Germline V gene sequence: CDR1 PRHDT, CDR2 FYEKMQ (reference sequence). The ends lost 0 bases at V and 0 bases at J; junction bases unmatched: 6. The CDR3 protein is CASSLGRAGGSSTDTQYF. In nucleotides, the CDR3 is TGTGCCAGCAGCTTAGGCCGAGCGGGGGGGAGTAGCACAGATACGCAGTATTTT.

The chain couples TRBV29-1 to TRBJ2-5; 7 positions match TRBD1. Trimming removed 1 base from V and 1 base from J; junction bases left unmatched: 6. Germline V lookup: CDR1 SQVTM, CDR2 ANQGSEA. The CDR3 is made up of 15 amino acids. The chain's CDR3 is CSVEVGRGLQETQYF. Written as DNA, the CDR3 is TGCAGCGTTGAAGTAGGTAGGGGGCTCCAAGAGACCCAGTACTTC. The complete variable domain, with remaining parts taken from reference TRBV29-1 and TRBJ2-5, reads SAVISQKPSRDICQRGTSLTIQCQVDSQVTMMFWYRQQPGQSLTLIATANQGSEATYESGFVIDKFPISRPNLTFSTLTVSNMSPEDSSIYLCSVEVGRGLQETQYFGPGTRLLVL.

This clone was picked up many times. V usage is TRBV4-2 and J usage is TRBJ1-2; a weak D match, TRBD1 (6 bases). Germline V gene sequence: CDR1 LGHNA, CDR2 YNFKEQ. Between the trimmed V and J ends, which lost 4 bases and 2 bases, there was a span of 14 bases. The CDR3 length is 15 residues. In DNA form, the CDR3 reads TGTGCCAGCAGCCCTACCCCCGACAGGAACTATGGCTACACCTTC. Translated, it gives CASSPTPDRNYGYTF.

This chain links TRBV6-1 with TRBJ1-2, with unresolved D. There are 15 residues in the CDR3. Deletions cut 2 bases from V and 4 bases from J, with 14 bases between. CDR1 is MNHNS, CDR2 SASEGT, per germline. CDR3 region: CASSELFEGSYGYTF. CDR3 nucleotides: TGTGCCAGCAGTGAACTATTTGAGGGTAGCTATGGCTACACCTTC.

The chain links TRBV12-3 or TRBV12-4 to TRBJ1-2; a possible D gene is TRBD1 (5 bases). V lost 6 bases to trimming and J lost 3 bases, with 11 bases between them. There are 13 residues in the CDR3. Here the CDR3 DNA reads TGTGCCAGCAGATTCGACAGCGACTATGGCTACACCTTC. Amino acid sequence: CASRFDSDYGYTF.

This chain links TRBV7-8 with TRBJ2-5, with D perhaps TRBD2 (6 bases). CDR1 SGHVS and CDR2 FQNEAQ come from the germline V gene. The CDR3 contains 17 residues. V lost 5 bases and J lost 0, with 19 bases in between. The CDR3 nucleotides read TGTGCCAGCAGCCTTCCGGAGGGCAGGACAAACCAAGAGACCCAGTACTTC. Encoded protein: CASSLPEGRTNQETQYF.

This sequence joins TRBV2 and TRBJ1-1; D is undetermined. The germline V gene encodes CDR1 SNHLY and CDR2 FYNNEI. The CDR3 extends over 13 amino acids. The ends were cut back, 6 bases at V and 0 bases at J, with 8 bases in the middle. As DNA, the CDR3 is TGTGCCAGCAGCATCACAGTGAACACTGAAGCTTTCTTT. Translated, it gives CASSITVNTEAFF.

The chain uses TRBV7-2 and TRBJ1-5, with D maybe TRBD1 (5 bases). V was clipped by 1 base and J by 7 bases, with 14 bases between them. The CDR3 extends over 15 amino acids. Looked up from germline, CDR1 is SGHTA and CDR2 is FQGNSA. CDR3 loop: CASSLVGRDGQPQHF. CDR3 nucleotides: TGTGCCAGCAGCTTAGTTGGCAGGGATGGGCAGCCCCAGCATTTT.

This sequence joins TRBV10-3 and TRBJ1-5, with 10 bases that match TRBD1. The germline gives CDR1 ENHRY, CDR2 SYGVKD. V was clipped by 8 bases and J by 2 bases; unmatched bases: 3. The CDR3 totals 14 residues. CDR3 nucleotide sequence: TGTGCCATCGGGACAGGGGACGGCAATCAGCCCCAGCATTTT. Amino acid sequence: CAIGTGDGNQPQHF.

The chain carries TRBV7-2 and TRBJ2-7, with 15 positions matching TRBD2. The CDR3 has 16 amino acids. Per germline, CDR1 SGHTA and CDR2 FQGNSA. The trim removed 0 bases at V and 12 bases at J, leaving 9 bases unmatched. In nucleotides, the CDR3 is TGTGCCAGCAGCTTAGCCGGGGGACTAGCGGGGGGCGAGACGTACTTC. Translating it yields CASSLAGGLAGGETYF.

The V gene is TRBV12-5, the J gene TRBJ1-1; D is unresolved. Germline CDR1 LGHNT, CDR2 FRNRAP. Trimming shortened V by 5 bases and J by 0 bases, and 4 bases separated the two germline ends. The CDR3 contains 12 residues. CDR3 sequence reads: CASGGLNTEAFF. CDR3 in DNA: TGTGCTAGTGGTGGCCTGAACACTGAAGCTTTCTTT.

The DNA for the CDR3 is TGTGCCAGCAGCTTGGGCGGACTAGCGGGGACCCAAGAGACCCAGTACTTC. It codes for CASSLGGLAGTQETQYF. The gene calls are TRBV5-4 and TRBJ2-5, with 12 bases fitting TRBD2. This CDR3 spans 17 amino acids. Germline V lookup: CDR1 SGHNT, CDR2 YYREEE (reference sequence). J was trimmed by 1 base and V by 0 bases; bases with no gene match: 4.

The V gene is TRBV5-1, the J gene TRBJ2-5; 10 bases agree with TRBD1. In germline, CDR1 is SGHRS, CDR2 YFSETQ. J was trimmed by 4 bases and V by 4 bases; bases with no gene match: 10. CDR3 length equals 16 residues. The CDR3 loop is CASSPYMTGGGETQYF. The CDR3, as DNA: TGCGCCAGCAGCCCCTACATGACAGGGGGCGGAGAGACCCAGTACTTC. The full variable domain, its missing parts supplied by reference TRBV5-1 and TRBJ2-5, is KAGVTQTPRYLIKTRGQQVTLSCSPISGHRSVSWYQQTPGQGLQFLFEYFSETQRNKGNFPGRFSGRQFSNSRSEMNVSTLELGDSALYLCASSPYMTGGGETQYFGPGTRLLVL.

This chain connects TRBV2 to TRBJ1-2, with 7 bases matching TRBD1. The germline gives CDR1 SNHLY, CDR2 FYNNEI. This CDR3 is built from 14 residues. Trimming removed 6 bases from V and 3 bases from J; junction bases left unmatched: 7. The CDR3 loop is CASRPRGGDYGYTF. The CDR3 DNA reads as TGTGCCAGCAGGCCCCGAGGGGGCGACTATGGCTACACCTTC.

The chain carries TRBV13 and TRBJ1-1; the match to TRBD1 covers 8 bases. Germline CDR1 is PRHDT and CDR2 is FYEKMQ (reference sequence). This CDR3 comprises 16 residues. V lost 5 bases, J lost 0 bases, and 8 bases stayed unmatched. CDR3 residues: CASSPGQGAVNTEAFF. For the CDR3, the DNA is TGTGCCAGCAGCCCTGGACAGGGCGCAGTGAACACTGAAGCTTTCTTT.

The gene calls are TRBV7-2 and TRBJ1-1; 9 nucleotides align to TRBD1. Germline loops: CDR1 SGHTA, CDR2 FQGNSA. The J segment lost 12 bases and the V segment lost 0 bases, leaving 5 bases of the junction unmatched. The CDR3 runs 13 residues. The CDR3 region has the DNA TGTGCCAGCAGCTTAGCGGGACAGGGTAGAACTTTCTTT. It yields the protein CASSLAGQGRTFF.

V is TRBV6-5 and J is TRBJ1-2; no definite D call. The CDR3 is 13 amino acids. V lost 5 bases, J lost 7 bases, and 14 bases lay in between. Germline-derived CDR1 and CDR2 are MNHEY and SVGAGI. The CDR3 loop is CASSNSRERGYTF. The CDR3 DNA reads as TGTGCCAGCAGTAACAGCCGGGAACGTGGCTACACCTTC.

Only a few counts were recorded for this clone. This chain connects TRBV4-1 to TRBJ1-3; D gene uncertain. The V gene lost 1 base and the J gene lost 0 bases, with 7 bases spanning the gap. Germline CDR1 is MGHRA and CDR2 is YSYEKL. The CDR3 runs to 15 residues. The CDR3 here is CASSQGAASGNTIYF. The DNA for the CDR3 is TGCGCCAGCAGCCAAGGGGCAGCCTCTGGAAACACCATATATTTT.

This chain connects TRBV5-1 to TRBJ2-1, with D possibly being TRBD2 (5 bases). Germline V CDR1 and CDR2: SGHRS, YFSETQ. This CDR3 is built from 12 residues. V was trimmed by 4 bases and J by 9 bases, leaving 11 bases between them. The CDR3 sequence is CASSPPGSEQFF. CDR3 nucleotides: TGCGCCAGCAGCCCCCCGGGATCTGAGCAGTTCTTC.

V gene TRBV7-8 combines with J gene TRBJ2-3, with D possibly matching TRBD1 (6 bases). The CDR3 sequence is 14 residues long. V dropped 8 bases and J dropped 5 bases, with 17 bases sitting between them. Germline loops: CDR1 SGHVS, CDR2 FQNEAQ. The CDR3 bases are TGTGCCAGCTGCCGATACAGGGTGCGAGATACGCAGTATTTT. Its translation is CASCRYRVRDTQYF.

This chain uses TRBV5-1 with TRBJ2-3, with unresolved D. Germline-derived CDR1 and CDR2 are SGHRS and YFSETQ. Trimming took 8 bases from V and 1 from J, leaving 8 bases between them. The CDR3 consists of 12 residues. CDR3 protein: CASRSGTDTQYF. CDR3 in DNA: TGCGCCAGTCGCTCAGGCACAGATACGCAGTATTTT. The variable domain in full, with the rest retrieved from reference TRBV5-1 and TRBJ2-3, is KAGVTQTPRYLIKTRGQQVTLSCSPISGHRSVSWYQQTPGQGLQFLFEYFSETQRNKGNFPGRFSGRQFSNSRSEMNVSTLELGDSALYLCASRSGTDTQYFGPGTRLTVL.

The chain couples TRBV5-1 to TRBJ1-5; weak D call: TRBD1 (5 bases). CDR1 and CDR2 from the germline V gene are SGHRS and YFSETQ. The CDR3 totals 14 residues. V was trimmed by 4 bases and J by 5 bases, leaving 13 bases between them. In nucleotides, the CDR3 is TGCGCCAGCAGCCCCGCGGGGGTCGATCAGCCCCAGCATTTT. This encodes CASSPAGVDQPQHF.

V and J are TRBV7-9 and TRBJ1-6; D is unclear. V was pared by 0 bases and J by 9 bases, with 9 bases between. The CDR3 has 14 residues. Germline V gene sequence: CDR1 SEHNR, CDR2 FQNEAQ (reference sequence). The CDR3 DNA follows: TGTGCCAGCAGCTTAGCTTCCACGGTTTCACCCCTCCACTTT. It is translated as CASSLASTVSPLHF.

This rearrangement joins TRBV13 to TRBJ2-3; D perhaps matches TRBD2 (6 bases). V was clipped by 4 bases and J by 4 bases, with 9 bases between them. CDR1 is PRHDT, CDR2 FYEKMQ, per germline (reference sequence). This CDR3 is built from 13 residues. The chain's CDR3 is CASSYRGSDTQYF. The CDR3 DNA reads TGTGCCAGCAGCTACCGGGGGTCAGATACGCAGTATTTT.